Sequencing of this T cell receptor (beta chain) was carried out in a study of T cells after yellow fever vaccination. Study-wide results and limits: Secondary responses were weaker yet peaked faster, day 5 versus 15. Contaminants from the bulk population, in the form of abundant clonotypes, could be found in FACS-sorted repertoires.

Concerning this clonotype itself: Its specificity is not known.

Via MiXCR, TCRdb re-called the 5' RACE reads, giving one row per CDR3 protein. The data contain under 200,000 distinct CDR3 sequences, approximately 6.7% of them singletons. The CDR3 loop spans 14 amino acids. Germline V gene lookup returns CDR1 DFQATT and CDR2 SNEGSKA (reference sequence). Trimming removed 5 bases at V and 1 base at J, with 14 bases between. J is TRBJ2-5 and V is TRBV20-1; no reliable D call. This TCR was sampled from a man between 18 and 29 years old who received the YFV17D yellow fever vaccine. Sample: CD4+ T cells sorted from PBMCs, taken 5 days after the first yellow fever vaccination. CDR3 in amino acids: CSAFAPNLQETQYF. The CDR3 DNA reads TGCAGTGCTTTCGCGCCGAACCTCCAAGAGACCCAGTACTTC.